This TCR beta chain is drawn from a study of blood T cell repertoires in COVID-19. Study background: From the United States, Italy and Spain came samples of acute and convalescent COVID-19. PBMCs, B-cell-depleted T cells, or T cells provided the cDNA or gDNA that made up the material.

V lost 6 bases and J 8 bases, leaving 16 bases between the germline ends. The CDR3 extends over 13 amino acids. Germline V lookup: CDR1 LGHDT, CDR2 YNNKEL (reference sequence). In the source study's methods: Nucleated cell counts were estimated from reference gene primer amplification. The data were produced by immunoSEQ multiplex PCR, yet TCRdb's version contains in-frame clones alone and is incomplete. V, J and clone size are those of that table, while D and trimming were read from the DNA. The sample has 50,000 or so clones, around 80% seen once. The specimen sequenced was peripheral blood. This TCR was sampled from a man aged 70-80 years with acute or convalescent COVID-19. This rearrangement joins TRBV3-1 (or the pseudogene TRBV3-2) to TRBJ1-1; the D gene is possibly TRBD1 (5 bases). CDR3 sequence reads: CASRNGGSLEAFF. CDR3 DNA: TGTGCCAGCAGGAACGGGGGGAGCTTGGAAGCTTTCTTT.